This TCR beta chain was sequenced for a study of blood T cell repertoires in COVID-19 (dated by TCRdb to 2018 to 2021). For the study in its entirety: The collaborator samples originated in the United States, Italy and Spain and spanned the acute and convalescent phases of COVID-19. The material from the prospective study consisted of cDNA or gDNA derived from T cells, B-cell-depleted T cells, or PBMCs. The dataset comprised deeply sampled blood TCRbeta repertoires from subjects exposed to, actively infected with, or recovered from COVID-19. The repertoires were released in a freely available public database meant as a resource for research on the immune response to SARS-CoV-2. Samples came from the ongoing ImmuneRACE study (first 160 participants) plus 1,254 subjects from 6 global collaborators. The sample metadata nearly always contained a de-identified subject ID, COVID-19 status, age in years and sex. HLA class I and class II types, where available, came from metadata supplied by the sample provider rather than from assay-based typing.

TCRbeta CDR3 regions were amplified from genomic DNA using the immunoSEQ Assay, a bias-controlled multiplex PCR. Per the authors' processing: The number of nucleated cells in each sample was estimated from the amplification of reference gene primers within the assay. To quantify the absolute abundance of each unique TCRbeta CDR3 rearrangement, sequence reads were collapsed and filtered. For each sample, productive Simpson clonality was calculated by taking the square root of Simpson's diversity index across productive rearrangements. This immuneACCESS table, as held by TCRdb, lists in-frame sequences with V and J called but not all clones. Of the missing ones, under half trace to an unresolved V gene in checked studies; the others have no known cause. That table supplies the V and J calls and clone size; D and trimming were determined from the DNA. Recorded for this sample are roughly 150,000 clones; roughly four fifths of them occurred a single time. Less than 3.5% of the sample lies in the top ten.

The paper as a whole reports these results and caveats: Clinical and demographic metadata were provided uncurated, with the amount varying by source and participant.

The CDR3 runs 15 residues from the cysteine to the phenylalanine. The read is trimmed to its CDR3 DNA, 45 bases read in frame from base 1. CDR1 and CDR2, per the germline V gene, are MNHEY and SVGEGT. V is shortened by 4 bases, J by 3 bases, and the region joining them spans 16 bases. This clone came up once. Its antigen is not yet known. Base qualities are missing; no much larger clone stands one base away. One collaborating source in Seattle enrolled patients while the patients were actively infected and followed the patients over time throughout the course of disease. Each collaborating institution followed its own protocols to collect whole blood in K2EDTA tubes. Collaborator samples were shipped for TCRbeta analysis as frozen whole blood, isolated PBMCs, or DNA extracted from either sample type.

This receptor chain uses TRBV6-2 or TRBV6-3 and TRBJ2-7, with no confidently assigned D gene. Material: peripheral blood. The sequence was collected from a woman of 80 years or more with COVID-19, enrolled during active disease. The nucleotides are TGTGCCAGCAGTTCCCCCGGGTTAAAGCACTACGAGCAGTACTTC. The translation is CASSSPGLKHYEQYF.